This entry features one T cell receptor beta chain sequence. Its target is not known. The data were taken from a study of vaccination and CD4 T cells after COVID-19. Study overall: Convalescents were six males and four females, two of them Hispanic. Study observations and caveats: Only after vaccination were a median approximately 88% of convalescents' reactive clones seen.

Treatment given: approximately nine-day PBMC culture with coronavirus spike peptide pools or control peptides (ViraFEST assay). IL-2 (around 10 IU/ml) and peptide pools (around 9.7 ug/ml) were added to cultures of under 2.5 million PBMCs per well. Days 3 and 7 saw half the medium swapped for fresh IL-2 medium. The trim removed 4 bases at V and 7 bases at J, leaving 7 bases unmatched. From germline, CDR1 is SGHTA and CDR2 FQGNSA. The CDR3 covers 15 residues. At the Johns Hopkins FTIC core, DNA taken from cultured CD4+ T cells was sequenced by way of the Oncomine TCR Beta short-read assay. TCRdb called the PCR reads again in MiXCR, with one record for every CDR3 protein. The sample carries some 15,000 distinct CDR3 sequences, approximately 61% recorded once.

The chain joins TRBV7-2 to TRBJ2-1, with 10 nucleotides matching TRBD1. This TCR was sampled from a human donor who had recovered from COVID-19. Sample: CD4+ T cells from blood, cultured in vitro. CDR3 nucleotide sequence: TGTGCCAGCAGCTGGGACAGGGGAAGGGAAAATGAGCAGTTCTTC. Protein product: CASSWDRGRENEQFF.